This TCR beta chain was recorded in a study of cytomegalovirus exposure and HLA in healthy donors. Looking at the study overall: In an earlier analysis, almost 120 million unique TCR beta sequences were found from approximately 170 million T cells.

Vbeta (60) and Jbeta (13) primers were used in the PCR. Sequencing used immunoSEQ multiplex PCR; TCRdb keeps in-frame clones, though not all of them. The table lists approximately 100,000 clones, 64% of them singletons. The CDR3 loop spans 20 amino acids. In germline, CDR1 is MDHEN, CDR2 SYDVKM. V lost 1 base and J 0 bases, leaving 22 bases between the germline ends. The source material was PBMCs. The rearrangement joins TRBV28 to TRBJ1-5, with a tentative D call TRBD1 (6 bases). This receptor was obtained from a man aged 55-75 years in good health and CMV-seronegative. CDR3 protein: CASSLYTPRGGGNSNQPQHF. CDR3 nucleotides: TGTGCCAGCAGTTTATATACCCCAAGGGGAGGGGGGAATAGCAATCAGCCCCAGCATTTT.